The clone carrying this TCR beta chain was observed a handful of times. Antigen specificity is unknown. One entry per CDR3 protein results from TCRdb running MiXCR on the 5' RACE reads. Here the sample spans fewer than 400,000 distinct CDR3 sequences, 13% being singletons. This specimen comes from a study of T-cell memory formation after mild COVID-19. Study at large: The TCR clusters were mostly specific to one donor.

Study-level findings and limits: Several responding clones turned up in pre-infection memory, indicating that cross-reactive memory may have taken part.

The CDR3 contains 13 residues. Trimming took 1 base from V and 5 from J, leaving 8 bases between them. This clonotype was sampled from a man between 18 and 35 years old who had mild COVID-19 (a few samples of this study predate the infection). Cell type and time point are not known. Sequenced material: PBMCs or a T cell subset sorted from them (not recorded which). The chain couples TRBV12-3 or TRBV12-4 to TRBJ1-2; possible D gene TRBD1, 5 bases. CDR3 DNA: TGTGCCAGCAGTTTAGACGGGGGTTATGGCTACACCTTC. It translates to CASSLDGGYGYTF.